The 5 T cell receptor beta chains presented below share a single source sample, sequenced in a study of cytomegalovirus exposure and HLA in healthy donors. The PCR had 60 Vbeta and 13 Jbeta primers. The method was immunoSEQ multiplex PCR; TCRdb's version includes in-frame clones alone and lacks a portion of them. The sample includes about 180,000 clones, roughly 78% of them seen just once. The sequencing input was PBMCs. The receptors derive from a woman aged 35 to 49 in good health and CMV-seronegative.

The chain links TRBV4-1 to TRBJ2-7, with 7 bases matching TRBD2. The CDR3 runs 16 residues. V trimming: 0 bases; J trimming: 3 bases; junction bases outside the gene matches: 8. Germline V gene lookup returns CDR1 MGHRA and CDR2 YSYEKL. CDR3 residues: CASSQDGGEGNYEQYF. The CDR3 bases are TGCGCCAGCAGCCAAGATGGGGGGGAGGGAAACTACGAGCAGTACTTC.

This chain uses TRBV4-3 with TRBJ1-2; D is uncertain. From germline, CDR1 is LGHNA and CDR2 YSLEER. This CDR3 is built from 14 residues. V was trimmed by 1 base and J by 2 bases, leaving 8 bases between them. The DNA for the CDR3 is TGCGCCAGCAGCCAAGGCAGGTCCAACTATGGCTACACCTTC. It codes for CASSQGRSNYGYTF.

The rearrangement links TRBV7-9 to TRBJ2-5; TRBD2 aligns across 7 bases. The J call may not be correct, given that the DNA end is closer to TRBJ2-7. Germline assignment: CDR1 SEHNR and CDR2 FQNEAQ (reference sequence). There are 16 residues in the CDR3. The CDR3 DNA is TGTGCCAGCAGCTTAGACGGAGCGGGGCTAATCTACGAGCAGTACTTC. The encoded protein is CASSLDGAGLIYEQYF.

V gene TRBV4-3 combines with J gene TRBJ2-5; 11 bases agree with TRBD2. The CDR3 covers 17 residues. CDR1 and CDR2 (germline): LGHNA, YSLEER. The J segment lost 2 bases and the V segment lost 3 bases, leaving 8 bases of the junction unmatched. The CDR3 is CASSQSRLAGPQETQYF. DNA for the CDR3: TGCGCCAGCAGCCAGTCAAGACTAGCGGGGCCTCAAGAGACCCAGTACTTC.

The genes are TRBV2 and TRBJ1-1, with TRBD1 matching 8 bases. The ends lost 6 bases at V and 0 bases at J; junction bases unmatched: 12. The CDR3 sequence is 17 residues long. Germline CDR1 SNHLY, CDR2 FYNNEI. Here the CDR3 reads CASRLTGGGSVNTEAFF. CDR3 DNA: TGTGCCAGCAGACTCACAGGGGGTGGATCGGTGAACACTGAAGCTTTCTTT.